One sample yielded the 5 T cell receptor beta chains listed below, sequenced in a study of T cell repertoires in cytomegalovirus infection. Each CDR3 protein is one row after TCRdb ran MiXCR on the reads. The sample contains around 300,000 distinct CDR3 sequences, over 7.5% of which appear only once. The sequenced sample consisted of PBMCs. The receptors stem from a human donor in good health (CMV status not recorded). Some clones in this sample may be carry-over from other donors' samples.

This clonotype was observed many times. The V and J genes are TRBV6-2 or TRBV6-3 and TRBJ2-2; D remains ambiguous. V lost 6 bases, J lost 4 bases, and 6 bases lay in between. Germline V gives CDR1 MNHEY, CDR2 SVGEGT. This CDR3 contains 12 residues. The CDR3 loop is CASSVLTGELFF. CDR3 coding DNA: TGTGCCAGCAGCGTCCTCACCGGGGAGCTGTTTTTT.

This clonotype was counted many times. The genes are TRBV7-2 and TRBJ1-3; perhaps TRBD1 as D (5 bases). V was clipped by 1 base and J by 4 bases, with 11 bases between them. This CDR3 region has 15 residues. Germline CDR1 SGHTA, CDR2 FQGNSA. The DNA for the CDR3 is TGTGCCAGCAGCTTAGAAGGGCCAGGGGGAAACACCATATATTTT. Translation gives CASSLEGPGGNTIYF.

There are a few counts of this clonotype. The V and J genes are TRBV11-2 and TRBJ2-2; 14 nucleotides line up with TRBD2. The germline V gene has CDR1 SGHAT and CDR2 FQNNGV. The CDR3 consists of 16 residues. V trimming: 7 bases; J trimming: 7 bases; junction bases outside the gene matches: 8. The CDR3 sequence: CASTQGLAGDVGELFF. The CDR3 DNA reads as TGTGCCAGCACCCAGGGACTAGCGGGAGACGTCGGGGAGCTGTTTTTT.

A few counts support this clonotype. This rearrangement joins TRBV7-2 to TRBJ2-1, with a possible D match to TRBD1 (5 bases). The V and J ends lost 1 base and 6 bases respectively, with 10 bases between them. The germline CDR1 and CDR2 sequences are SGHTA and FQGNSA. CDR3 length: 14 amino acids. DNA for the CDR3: TGTGCCAGCAGCTTAGTGTTTAGGGGCAATGAGCAGTTCTTC. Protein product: CASSLVFRGNEQFF.

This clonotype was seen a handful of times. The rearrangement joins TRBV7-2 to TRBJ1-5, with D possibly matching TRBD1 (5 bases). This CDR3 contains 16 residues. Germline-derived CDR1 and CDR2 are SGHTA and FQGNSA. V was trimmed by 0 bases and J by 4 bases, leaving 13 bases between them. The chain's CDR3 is CASSLAGTEKNQPQHF. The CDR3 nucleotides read TGTGCCAGCAGCTTAGCAGGGACGGAGAAAAATCAGCCCCAGCATTTT.